These 21 T cell receptor beta chains were all obtained from the same sample, sequenced in a study of CD8+ T cells in alopecia areata. Extraction of RNA preceded its reverse transcription into cDNA, which served as the sequencing template. Profiling relied on immunoSEQ multiplex PCR, and the TCRdb table lists in-frame clones only, not all of them. The sample has some 200,000 clones; about 60% are singletons. The sample's treatment: oral pan-JAK inhibitor, 5-10 mg twice daily. Here the sequenced sample was CD8+ T cells sorted from blood, taken at week 24, from a patient treated with tofacitinib. Receptors originate from a human donor with alopecia areata.

The chain carries TRBV15 and TRBJ1-5; D gene ambiguous. Trimming removed 0 bases at V and 7 bases at J, with 13 bases between. In germline, CDR1 is LNHNV, CDR2 YYDKDF (reference sequence). The CDR3 covers 15 residues. Here the CDR3 DNA reads TGTGCCACCAGCAGAGATCCTCGCGTTTTGCAGCCCCAGCATTTT. This encodes CATSRDPRVLQPQHF.

The chain joins TRBV7-9 to TRBJ1-1; D may be TRBD1 (6 bases). V dropped 5 bases and J dropped 5 bases, with 15 bases sitting between them. The CDR3 is 14 amino acids. Germline CDR1 is SEHNR and CDR2 is FQNEAQ (reference sequence). CDR3: CASSQPTGTTEAFF. As DNA, the CDR3 is TGTGCCAGCAGCCAACCTACAGGGACAACTGAAGCTTTCTTT.

The CDR3 loop reads CASSTSVGNTEAFF. The CDR3 region has the DNA TGTGCCAGCTCTACGTCGGTCGGGAACACTGAAGCTTTCTTT. This sequence joins TRBV11-2 and TRBJ1-1; D is undetermined. The CDR3 contains 14 residues. Germline lookup yields CDR1 SGHAT and CDR2 FQNNGV. Trimming took 8 bases from V and 1 from J, leaving 14 bases between them.

In regard to this clone: At one of its ends the junction is not consistent with the germline gene, which may arise from a read error. V gene TRBV12-5 combines with J gene TRBJ1-5; D gene unclear. This CDR3 region has 10 residues. CDR1 is LGHNT and CDR2 is FRNRAP in the germline V gene. CDR3 amino acids: CASSHQPQHF. CDR3 nucleotides: TGTGCTAGTAGCCATCAGCCCCAGCATTTT.

This rearrangement joins TRBV13 to TRBJ1-1; TRBD1 is a possible D gene (5 bases). V dropped 6 bases and J dropped 4 bases, with 15 bases sitting between them. The CDR3 contains 14 residues. CDR1 is PRHDT, CDR2 FYEKMQ, per germline (reference sequence). CDR3 in amino acids: CASRTQGVRTEAFF. The CDR3 bases are TGTGCCAGCAGAACTCAGGGCGTACGCACTGAAGCTTTCTTT.

This clone was detected a few times. The chain is built from TRBV6-5 and TRBJ2-3, with 7 bases matching TRBD2. The germline V gene has CDR1 MNHEY and CDR2 SVGAGI. V shed 8 bases, J shed 2 bases, and the junction held 10 bases outside the gene matches. This CDR3 is built from 15 residues. The CDR3 nucleotides are TGTGCCAGCGGGAGCGGGGAGGTTTCCACAGATACGCAGTATTTT. Encoded protein: CASGSGEVSTDTQYF.

The CDR3 DNA reads TGTGCCATCAGTGAGGCAGGGCGAAATCCAGACATTCAGTACTTC. Protein product: CAISEAGRNPDIQYF. This chain connects TRBV10-3 to TRBJ2-4, with D perhaps matching TRBD1 (5 bases). Germline-derived CDR1 and CDR2 are ENHRY and SYGVKD. Trimming shortened V by 2 bases and J by 8 bases, and 16 bases separated the two germline ends. The CDR3 is 15 residues long.

The rearrangement links TRBV9 to TRBJ1-2; D uncertain. Germline CDR1 is SGDLS and CDR2 is YYNGEE. Trimming removed 7 bases at V and 1 base at J, with 5 bases between. This CDR3 spans 11 amino acids. For the CDR3, the DNA is TGTGCCAGCTGGGGTAACTATGGCTACACCTTC. Encoded protein: CASWGNYGYTF.

In this sample, this clone turned up a few times. The V call is TRBV2, the J call TRBJ1-2; no firm D call. Trimming removed 1 base from V and 4 bases from J, with 10 bases in between. This CDR3 comprises 14 residues. The germline V gene has CDR1 SNHLY and CDR2 FYNNEI. The CDR3 DNA follows: TGTGCCAGCAGTGAAGTTCACGGTATCTATGGCTACACCTTC. It specifies CASSEVHGIYGYTF.

Only a few counts were recorded for this clone. V gene TRBV2 combines with J gene TRBJ1-1; tentative D call: TRBD1 (5 bases). This CDR3 is built from 15 residues. Germline V lookup: CDR1 SNHLY, CDR2 FYNNEI. Trimming removed 2 bases from V and 3 bases from J, with 13 bases in between. The CDR3 reads CASSEWGRADTEAFF. CDR3 DNA sequence: TGTGCCAGCAGTGAATGGGGCAGGGCGGACACTGAAGCTTTCTTT.

J is TRBJ2-7 and V is TRBV5-6, with no clear D. The CDR3 contains 13 residues. V was clipped by 0 bases and J by 9 bases, with 13 bases between them. Germline V lookup: CDR1 SGHDT, CDR2 YYEEEE. The CDR3, as DNA: TGTGCCAGCAGCTTGGGGGCGCGATCGGGGCAGTACTTC. It specifies CASSLGARSGQYF.

The rearrangement joins TRBV6-6 to TRBJ2-7; D is undetermined. V was cut by 6 bases and J by 0 bases, with 12 bases left in between. The length of the CDR3 is 14 residues. Germline assignment: CDR1 MNHNY and CDR2 SVGAGI (reference sequence). The CDR3 DNA reads TGTGCCAGCAGGGGCCCCGAAGGCTCCTACGAGCAGTACTTC. It codes for CASRGPEGSYEQYF.

V is TRBV30 and J is TRBJ2-4, with D unresolved. Germline V gives CDR1 GTSNPN, CDR2 SVGIG (reference sequence). Deletions cut 1 base from V and 0 bases from J, with 10 bases between. This CDR3 is 15 amino acids long. As DNA, the CDR3 is TGTGCCTGGAGTGAGGGCATTGGAGCCAAAAACATTCAGTACTTC. It codes for CAWSEGIGAKNIQYF. Using reference TRBV30 and TRBJ2-4 for the parts outside the CDR3, the full variable domain is SQTIHQWPATLVQPVGSPLSLECTVEGTSNPNLYWYRQAAGRGLQLLFYSVGIGQISSEVPQNLSASRPQDRQFILSSKKLLLSDSGFYLCAWSEGIGAKNIQYFGAGTRLSVL.

This clone was counted between two and nine times. J is TRBJ2-3 and V is TRBV9; D unclear. The length of the CDR3 is 10 residues. The germline V gene has CDR1 SGDLS and CDR2 YYNGEE. V lost 5 bases and J lost 4, with 2 bases in between. The CDR3 is CASSPDTQYF. The CDR3 nucleotides read TGTGCCAGCAGTCCAGATACGCAGTATTTT. Based on the CDR3 plus reference TRBV9 and TRBJ2-3, the full variable domain is DSGVTQTPKHLITATGQRVTLRCSPRSGDLSVYWYQQSLDQGLQFLIQYYNGEERAKGNILERFSAQQFPDLHSELNLSSLELGDSALYFCASSPDTQYFGPGTRLTVL.

The chain links TRBV5-6 to TRBJ1-2, with D tentatively TRBD1 (5 bases). With 0 bases removed from V and 13 bases from J, the gap between germline ends came to 10 bases. Germline CDR1 is SGHDT and CDR2 is YYEEEE. The CDR3 length is 11 residues. DNA of the CDR3: TGTGCCAGCAGCTTGGGCAGGGTTTCCACCTTC. Its translation: CASSLGRVSTF.

In regard to this clone: This may be a read error: a much more frequent sequence differs by one nucleotide. The chain uses TRBV7-8 and TRBJ2-3, with no clear D. Trimming left V 4 bases short and J 2 bases short, with 1 base between. The CDR3 loop spans 11 amino acids. CDR1 and CDR2 (germline): SGHVS, FQNEAQ. CDR3 coding DNA: TGTGCCAGCAGCTACACAGATACGCAGTATTTT. It codes for CASSYTDTQYF.

This chain links TRBV27 with TRBJ2-5; D is possibly TRBD1 (5 bases). This CDR3 has 13 amino acids. The germline CDR1 and CDR2 sequences are MNHEY and SMNVEV (reference sequence). V dropped 6 bases and J dropped 0 bases, with 8 bases sitting between them. The CDR3 region has the DNA TGTGCCAGCAGCCGACAGTACCAAGAGACCCAGTACTTC. Translated: CASSRQYQETQYF.

This sequence joins TRBV29-1 and TRBJ1-2; D is perhaps TRBD1 (6 bases). V was trimmed by 4 bases and J by 3 bases, leaving 6 bases between them. Germline V lookup: CDR1 SQVTM, CDR2 ANQGSEA. This CDR3 has 11 residues. In DNA, the CDR3 is TGCAGCGTTGCAGGGGACTATGGCTACACCTTC. Encoded protein: CSVAGDYGYTF. Combining the CDR3 with reference TRBV29-1 and TRBJ1-2 gives the whole variable domain SAVISQKPSRDICQRGTSLTIQCQVDSQVTMMFWYRQQPGQSLTLIATANQGSEATYESGFVIDKFPISRPNLTFSTLTVSNMSPEDSSIYLCSVAGDYGYTFGSGTRLTVV.

This clone showed up just a few times. This chain connects TRBV5-1 to TRBJ1-1; TRBD1 matches at 7 bases. Germline trimming cut 4 bases from V and 4 bases from J; bases unmatched to any gene: 7. Germline assignment: CDR1 SGHRS and CDR2 YFSETQ. The CDR3 has 14 amino acids. The CDR3 bases are TGCGCCAGCAGCACCAGACAGGGTAGCACTGAAGCTTTCTTT. Its translation is CASSTRQGSTEAFF.

A single count supports this clone. This chain connects TRBV7-2 to TRBJ2-1; D is ambiguous. The CDR3 has 16 residues. Germline V lookup: CDR1 SGHTA, CDR2 FQGNSA. The germline V and J ends were trimmed by 2 bases and 7 bases, with 18 bases remaining between them. This CDR3 reads CASSLPSGPAGNEQFF. The CDR3 nucleotides are TGTGCCAGCAGCTTACCCTCCGGTCCAGCTGGGAATGAGCAGTTCTTC. Looking up the rest from reference TRBV7-2 and TRBJ2-1 gives the full variable domain: GAGVSQSPSNKVTEKGKDVELRCDPISGHTALYWYRQSLGQGLEFLIYFQGNSAPDKSGLPSDRFSAERTGGSVSTLTIQRTQQEDSAVYLCASSLPSGPAGNEQFFGPGTRLTVL.

The J gene is TRBJ1-2, the V gene TRBV5-6; maybe TRBD1 (6 bases). The CDR3 is 14 amino acids. Trimming removed 2 bases from V and 2 bases from J, with 10 bases in between. Looked up from germline, CDR1 is SGHDT and CDR2 is YYEEEE. Here the CDR3 reads CASSFGGTNYGYTF. The CDR3 nucleotides read TGTGCCAGCAGCTTCGGAGGGACAAACTATGGCTACACCTTC.